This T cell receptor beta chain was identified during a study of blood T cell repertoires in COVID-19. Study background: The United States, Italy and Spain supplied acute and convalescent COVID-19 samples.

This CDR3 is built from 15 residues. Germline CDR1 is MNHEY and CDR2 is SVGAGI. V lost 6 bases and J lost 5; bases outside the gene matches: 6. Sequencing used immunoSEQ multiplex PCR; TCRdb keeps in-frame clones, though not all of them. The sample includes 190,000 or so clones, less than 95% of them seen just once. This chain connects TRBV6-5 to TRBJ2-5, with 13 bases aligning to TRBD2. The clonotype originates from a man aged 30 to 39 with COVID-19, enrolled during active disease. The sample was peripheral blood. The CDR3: CASSLLAGGRETQYF. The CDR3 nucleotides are TGTGCCAGCAGCCTACTAGCGGGGGGGCGCGAGACCCAGTACTTC.